Following are 6 T cell receptor beta chains from one sample sequenced in a study of blood T cell repertoires in COVID-19. Libraries were prepared by immunoSEQ multiplex PCR; TCRdb keeps only in-frame clonotypes and omits some of them. This sample has roughly 180,000 clones, with more than 80% found just once. The sample taken for sequencing was peripheral blood. The receptor source for this set is a human donor in a cohort sampled during active COVID-19.

The CDR3 spells CASSYSDRNTEAFF. As DNA, the CDR3 is TGTGCCAGCAGCTACTCGGACAGGAACACTGAAGCTTTCTTT. The chain couples TRBV13 to TRBJ1-1; a possible D gene is TRBD1 (6 bases). Germline CDR1 and CDR2: PRHDT and FYEKMQ (reference sequence). This CDR3 has 14 residues. V was pared by 4 bases and J by 1 base, with 10 bases between.

V usage is TRBV7-2 and J usage is TRBJ1-4; D call uncertain. Germline CDR1 and CDR2: SGHTA and FQGNSA. V lost 0 bases and J 4 bases, leaving 12 bases between the germline ends. The CDR3 runs to 16 residues. CDR3 sequence: CASSLAQAEFNEKLFF. In DNA form, the CDR3 reads TGTGCCAGCAGCTTAGCGCAGGCAGAATTTAATGAAAAACTGTTTTTT.

The J gene is TRBJ2-1, the V gene TRBV4-2; TRBD1 matches at 8 bases. The V and J ends lost 1 base and 7 bases, in that order; junction bases with no gene match: 12. In germline, CDR1 is LGHNA, CDR2 YNFKEQ. The CDR3 loop spans 17 amino acids. CDR3: CASSQAGRQGYRNEQFF. The DNA of the CDR3 is TGTGCCAGCAGCCAAGCAGGGCGACAGGGGTATAGGAATGAGCAGTTCTTC.

The chain combines TRBV19 with TRBJ2-7, with D possibly being TRBD1 (6 bases). Trimming shortened V by 3 bases and J by 6 bases, and 12 bases separated the two germline ends. CDR1 and CDR2 from the germline V gene are LNHDA and SQIVND (reference sequence). The CDR3 loop spans 13 amino acids. The CDR3 loop reads CASSIVGAGEQYF. For the CDR3, the DNA is TGTGCCAGTAGTATTGTGGGGGCGGGCGAGCAGTACTTC. The full variable domain, in which reference TRBV19 and TRBJ2-7 provide the parts outside the CDR3, is DGGITQSPKYLFRKEGQNVTLSCEQNLNHDAMYWYRQDPGQGLRLIYYSQIVNDFQKGDIAEGYSVSREKKESFPLTVTSAQKNPTAFYLCASSIVGAGEQYFGPGTRLTVT.

This sequence joins TRBV7-8 and TRBJ2-3; TRBD2 aligns across 13 bases. This CDR3 is 16 amino acids long. Losses at the gene ends were 5 bases for V and 4 bases for J; bases not matched to a gene: 6. The germline gives CDR1 SGHVS, CDR2 FQNEAQ. The CDR3, as DNA: TGTGCCAGCAGCCAACTTACTAGCGGGGGGGCAGATACGCAGTATTTT. This encodes CASSQLTSGGADTQYF. The complete variable domain, with remaining parts taken from reference TRBV7-8 and TRBJ2-3, reads GAGVSQSPRYKVAKRGQDVALRCDPISGHVSLFWYQQALGQGPEFLTYFQNEAQLDKSGLPSDRFFAERPEGSVSTLKIQRTQQEDSAVYLCASSQLTSGGADTQYFGPGTRLTVL.

This clone came up once. The V gene is TRBV27, the J gene TRBJ2-1, with 12 positions matching TRBD2. Germline CDR1 and CDR2: MNHEY and SMNVEV (reference sequence). The CDR3 is 18 residues long. V dropped 5 bases and J dropped 3; count of bases not matched to a gene: 11. The DNA for the CDR3 is TGTGCCAGCAGTATCTTGACTAGCGGGGGACCTAGCTACAATGAGCAGTTCTTC. Its protein is CASSILTSGGPSYNEQFF.